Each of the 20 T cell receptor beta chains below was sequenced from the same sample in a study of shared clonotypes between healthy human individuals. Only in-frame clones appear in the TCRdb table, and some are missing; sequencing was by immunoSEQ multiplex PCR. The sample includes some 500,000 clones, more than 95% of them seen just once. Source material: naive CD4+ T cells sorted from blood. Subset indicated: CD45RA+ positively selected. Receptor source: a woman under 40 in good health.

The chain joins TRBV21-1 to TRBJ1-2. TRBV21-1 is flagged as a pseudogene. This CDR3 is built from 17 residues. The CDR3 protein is CASSTPGREETNYGYTF. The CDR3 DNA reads TGTGCCAGCAGCACCCCAGGTAGGGAGGAGACTAACTATGGCTACACCTTC.

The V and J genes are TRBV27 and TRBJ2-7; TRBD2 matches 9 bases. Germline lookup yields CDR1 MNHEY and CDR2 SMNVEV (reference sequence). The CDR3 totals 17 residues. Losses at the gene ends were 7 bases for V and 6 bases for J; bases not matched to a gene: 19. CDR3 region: CASTRWVRGTSRAEQYF. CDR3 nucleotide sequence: TGTGCCAGCACGCGGTGGGTCCGAGGGACTAGCAGGGCCGAGCAGTACTTC.

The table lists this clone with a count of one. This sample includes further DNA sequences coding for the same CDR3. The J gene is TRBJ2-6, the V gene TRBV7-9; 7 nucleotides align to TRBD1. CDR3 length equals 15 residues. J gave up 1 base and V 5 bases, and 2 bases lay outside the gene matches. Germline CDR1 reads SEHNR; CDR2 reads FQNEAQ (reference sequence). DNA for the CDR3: TGTGCCAGCAGCCTCAGGGGGTCTGGGGCCAACGTCCTGACTTTC. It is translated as CASSLRGSGANVLTF. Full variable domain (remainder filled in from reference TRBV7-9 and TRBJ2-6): DTGVSQNPRHKITKRGQNVTFRCDPISEHNRLYWYRQTLGQGPEFLTYFQNEAQLEKSRLLSDRFSAERPKGSFSTLEIQRTEQGDSAMYLCASSLRGSGANVLTFGAGSRLTVL.

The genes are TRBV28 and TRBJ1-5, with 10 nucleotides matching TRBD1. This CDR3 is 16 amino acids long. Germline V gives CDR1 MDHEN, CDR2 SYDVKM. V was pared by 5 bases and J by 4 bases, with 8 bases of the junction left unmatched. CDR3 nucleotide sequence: TGTGCCAGCAGTCCCGGGACAGGGGCATTGAATCAGCCCCAGCATTTT. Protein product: CASSPGTGALNQPQHF.

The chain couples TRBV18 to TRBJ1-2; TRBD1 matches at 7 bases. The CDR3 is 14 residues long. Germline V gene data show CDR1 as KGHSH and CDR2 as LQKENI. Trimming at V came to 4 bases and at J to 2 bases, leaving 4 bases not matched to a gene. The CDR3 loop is CASSRGQDNYGYTF. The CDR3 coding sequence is TGTGCCAGCTCACGAGGACAGGACAACTATGGCTACACCTTC. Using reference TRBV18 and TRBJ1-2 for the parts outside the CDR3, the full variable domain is NAGVMQNPRHLVRRRGQEARLRCSPMKGHSHVYWYRQLPEEGLKFMVYLQKENIIDESGMPKERFSAEFPKEGPSILRIQQVVRGDSAAYFCASSRGQDNYGYTFGSGTRLTVV.

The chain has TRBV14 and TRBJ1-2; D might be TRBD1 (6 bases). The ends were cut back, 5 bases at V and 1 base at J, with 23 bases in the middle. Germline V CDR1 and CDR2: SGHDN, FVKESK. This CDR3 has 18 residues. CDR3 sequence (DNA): TGTGCCAGCAGCAGATTCTTGGGACACGGGAGGGGTAACTATGGCTACACCTTC. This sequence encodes CASSRFLGHGRGNYGYTF.

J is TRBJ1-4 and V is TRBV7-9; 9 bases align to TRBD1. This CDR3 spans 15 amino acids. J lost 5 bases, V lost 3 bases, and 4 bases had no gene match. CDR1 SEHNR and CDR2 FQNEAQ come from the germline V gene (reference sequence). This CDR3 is CASSFTGGLNEKLFF. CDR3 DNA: TGTGCCAGCAGCTTCACAGGGGGCTTGAATGAAAAACTGTTTTTT.

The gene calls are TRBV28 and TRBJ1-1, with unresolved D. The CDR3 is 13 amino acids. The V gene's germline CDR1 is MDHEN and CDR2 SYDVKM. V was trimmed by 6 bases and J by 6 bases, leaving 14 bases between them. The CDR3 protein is CASRPPRGSEAFF. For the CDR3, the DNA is TGTGCCAGCAGACCCCCCCGAGGTTCTGAAGCTTTCTTT.

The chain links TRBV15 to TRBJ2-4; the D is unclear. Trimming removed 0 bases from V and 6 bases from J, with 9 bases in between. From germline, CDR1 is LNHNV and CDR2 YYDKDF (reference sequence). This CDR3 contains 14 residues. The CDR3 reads CATSRDTYTNIQYF. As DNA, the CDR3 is TGTGCCACCAGCAGAGACACCTACACAAACATTCAGTACTTC.

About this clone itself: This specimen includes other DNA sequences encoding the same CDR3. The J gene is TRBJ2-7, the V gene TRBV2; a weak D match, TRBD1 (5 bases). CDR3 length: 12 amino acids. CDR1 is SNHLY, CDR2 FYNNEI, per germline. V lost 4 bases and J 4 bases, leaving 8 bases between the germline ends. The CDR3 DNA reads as TGTGCCAGCAGTGCATCAGGGTACGAGCAGTACTTC. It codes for CASSASGYEQYF.

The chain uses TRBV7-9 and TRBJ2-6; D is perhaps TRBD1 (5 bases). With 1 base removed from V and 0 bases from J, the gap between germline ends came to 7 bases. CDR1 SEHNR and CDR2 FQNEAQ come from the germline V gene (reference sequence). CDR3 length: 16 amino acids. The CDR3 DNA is TGTGCCAGCAGCTTAGACAGGAACTCTGGGGCCAACGTCCTGACTTTC. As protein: CASSLDRNSGANVLTF.

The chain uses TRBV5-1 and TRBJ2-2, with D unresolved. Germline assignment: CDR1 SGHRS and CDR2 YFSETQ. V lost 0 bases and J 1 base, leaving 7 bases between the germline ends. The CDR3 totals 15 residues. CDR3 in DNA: TGCGCCAGCAGCTTGGCCTGGAGGAACACCGGGGAGCTGTTTTTT. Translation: CASSLAWRNTGELFF.

CDR3 coding DNA: TGTGCCAGCAGTTTCTCTCCTTCACCCCTCCACTTT. Its translation: CASSFSPSPLHF. The rearrangement links TRBV28 to TRBJ1-6; D ambiguous. Germline V gene lookup returns CDR1 MDHEN and CDR2 SYDVKM. The CDR3 is made up of 12 amino acids. V lost 3 bases to trimming and J lost 9 bases, with 6 bases between them.

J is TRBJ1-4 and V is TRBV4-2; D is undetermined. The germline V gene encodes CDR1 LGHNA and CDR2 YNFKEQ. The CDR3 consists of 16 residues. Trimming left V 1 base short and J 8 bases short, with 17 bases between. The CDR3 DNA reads TGTGCCAGCAGCCAAGTAGGGCGGATCGGGTGGGAAAAACTGTTTTTT. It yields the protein CASSQVGRIGWEKLFF.

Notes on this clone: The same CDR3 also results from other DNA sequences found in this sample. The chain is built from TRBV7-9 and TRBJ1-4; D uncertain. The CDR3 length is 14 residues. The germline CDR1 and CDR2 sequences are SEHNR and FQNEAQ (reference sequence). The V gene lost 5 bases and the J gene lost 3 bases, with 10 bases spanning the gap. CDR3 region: CASSLTGSNEKLFF. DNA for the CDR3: TGTGCCAGCAGCCTGACGGGGTCTAATGAAAAACTGTTTTTT.

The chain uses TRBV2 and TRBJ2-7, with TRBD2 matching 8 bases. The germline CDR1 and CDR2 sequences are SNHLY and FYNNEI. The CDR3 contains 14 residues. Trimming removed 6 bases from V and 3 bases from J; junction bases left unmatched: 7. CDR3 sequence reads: CASRPLAGSYEQYF. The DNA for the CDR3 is TGTGCCAGCAGACCTTTAGCGGGGAGCTACGAGCAGTACTTC.

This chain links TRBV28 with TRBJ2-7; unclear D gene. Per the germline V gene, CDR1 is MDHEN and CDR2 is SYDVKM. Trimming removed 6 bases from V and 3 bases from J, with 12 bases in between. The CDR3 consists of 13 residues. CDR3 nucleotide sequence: TGTGCCAGCAGCCCCAGTCTCGTCTACGAGCAGTACTTC. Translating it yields CASSPSLVYEQYF.

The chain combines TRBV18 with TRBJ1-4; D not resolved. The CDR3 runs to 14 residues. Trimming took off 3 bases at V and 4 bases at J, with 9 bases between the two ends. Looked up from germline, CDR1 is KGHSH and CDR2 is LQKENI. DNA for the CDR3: TGTGCCAGCTCACCTCTACTAGTTAATGAAAAACTGTTTTTT. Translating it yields CASSPLLVNEKLFF.

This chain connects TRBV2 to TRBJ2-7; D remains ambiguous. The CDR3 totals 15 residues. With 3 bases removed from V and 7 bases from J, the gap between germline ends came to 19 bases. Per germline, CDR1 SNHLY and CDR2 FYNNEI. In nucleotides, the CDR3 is TGTGCCAGCAGTGAGTGGACGGCCGGTTTACGGGAGCAGTACTTC. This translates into CASSEWTAGLREQYF.

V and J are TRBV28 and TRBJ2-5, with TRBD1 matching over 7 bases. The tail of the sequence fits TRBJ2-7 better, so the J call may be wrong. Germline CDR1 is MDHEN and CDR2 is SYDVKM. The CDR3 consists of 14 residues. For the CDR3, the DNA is TGTGCCAGCAGCTGGGGGACAGCCCACTTCGAGCAGTACTTC. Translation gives CASSWGTAHFEQYF.